This TCR beta chain appears in the sequencing data of a study of T-cell reconstitution after alpha-beta-depleted transplantation in children. The study's findings and limits: High day-60 TCRbeta diversity in some patients came from surviving recipient T cells and thymic progenitors.

This clonotype showed up many times. Its antigen remains unidentified. The authors prepared the TCRbeta library with unique molecular identifiers. In TCRdb, the PCR reads were re-called with MiXCR into one record per CDR3 protein. The sample has almost 250,000 distinct CDR3 sequences; over 20% are singletons. The V end was cut by 3 bases, the J end by 2 bases, with 7 bases between. Germline V lookup: CDR1 SQVTM, CDR2 ANQGSEA. The CDR3 sequence is 12 residues long. The sample was PBMCs, taken before TCRalphabeta/CD19-depleted stem cell transplant. The sequence was collected from a girl aged 2 to 10 with Fanconi anemia, due to receive a stem cell transplant. J is TRBJ2-5 and V is TRBV29-1; D uncertain. This CDR3 is CSVDRLQETQYF. Written as DNA, the CDR3 is TGCAGCGTTGATCGGCTTCAAGAGACCCAGTACTTC. Together with reference TRBV29-1 and TRBJ2-5, the CDR3 gives the full variable domain: SAVISQKPSRDICQRGTSLTIQCQVDSQVTMMFWYRQQPGQSLTLIATANQGSEATYESGFVIDKFPISRPNLTFSTLTVSNMSPEDSSIYLCSVDRLQETQYFGPGTRLLVL.